This TCR beta chain emerged from a study of blood T cells in healthy people across ages. This clonotype was found a few times. The target antigen is unknown. Study-wide results and limits: Correlation between TCR beta diversity and naive T cell percentage was strong. Unsorted PBMCs blocked a conclusive comparison of naive and antigen-experienced cells.

Germline V gene sequence: CDR1 SGHRS, CDR2 YFSETQ. This CDR3 contains 15 residues. Trimming removed 0 bases from V and 3 bases from J; junction bases left unmatched: 3. Then a second PCR, running about 7 to 11 cycles, was carried out with a sample-barcoded 5' primer and a J-beta primer mix. TCRdb independently ran MiXCR on the 5' RACE reads; one entry per CDR3 protein. Among some 710,000 distinct CDR3 sequences listed, 20% to 25% were seen once. The gene calls are TRBV5-1 and TRBJ2-5, with 9 nucleotides matching TRBD2. The sample comprised blood. The origin of this receptor is a man between 65 and 85 years old in good health. The CDR3 sequence: CASSLVAGAKETQYF. CDR3 in DNA: TGCGCCAGCAGCTTGGTAGCGGGAGCTAAAGAGACCCAGTACTTC.